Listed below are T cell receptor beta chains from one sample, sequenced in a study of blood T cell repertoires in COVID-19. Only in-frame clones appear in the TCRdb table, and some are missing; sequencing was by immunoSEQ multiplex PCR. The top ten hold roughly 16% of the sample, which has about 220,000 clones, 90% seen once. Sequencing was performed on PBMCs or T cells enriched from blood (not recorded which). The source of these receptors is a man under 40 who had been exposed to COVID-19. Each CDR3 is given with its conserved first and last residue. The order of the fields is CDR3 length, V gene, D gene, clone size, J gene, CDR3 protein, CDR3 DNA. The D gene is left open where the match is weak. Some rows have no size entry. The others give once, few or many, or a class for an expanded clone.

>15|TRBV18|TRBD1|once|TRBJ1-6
CASSPETGVESPLHF
TGTGCCAGCTCACCGGAAACAGGGGTTGAATCACCCCTCCACTTT
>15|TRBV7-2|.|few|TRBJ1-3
CASSLAGHSGNTIYF
TGTGCCAGCAGCTTAGCCGGACACTCTGGAAACACCATATATTTT
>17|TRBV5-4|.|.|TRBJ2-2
CASSLFPPGGPVGELFF
TGTGCCAGCAGCTTGTTCCCGCCAGGAGGCCCCGTCGGGGAGCTGTTTTTT
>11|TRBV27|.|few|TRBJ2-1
CASSYEVPQFF
TGTGCCAGCAGTTATGAGGTCCCGCAGTTCTTC
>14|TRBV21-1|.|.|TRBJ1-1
CASSKISRDTEAFF
TGTGCCAGCAGCAAGATTTCGCGGGACACTGAAGCTTTCTTT
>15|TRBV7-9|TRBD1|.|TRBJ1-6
CASSPAGGGNSPLHF
TGTGCCAGCAGCCCCGCAGGGGGCGGTAATTCACCCCTCCACTTT
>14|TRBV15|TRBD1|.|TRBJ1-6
CATQQDRGNSPLHF
TGTGCCACCCAGCAGGACAGGGGGAATTCACCCCTCCACTTT
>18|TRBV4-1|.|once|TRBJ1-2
CASSQEMYSRRSNYGYTF
TGCGCCAGCAGCCAAGAGATGTACAGTCGGAGGTCTAACTATGGCTACACCTTC
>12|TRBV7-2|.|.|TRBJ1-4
CASRSGGEKLFF
TGTGCCAGCAGAAGTGGAGGTGAAAAACTGTTTTTT
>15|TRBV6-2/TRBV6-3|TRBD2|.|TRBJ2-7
CASSFSGGAFGEQYF
TGTGCCAGCAGTTTTAGCGGGGGGGCCTTCGGCGAGCAGTACTTC
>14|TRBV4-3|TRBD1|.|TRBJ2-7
CASSHVTGGYEQYF
TGCGCCAGCAGCCACGTGACAGGGGGTTACGAGCAGTACTTC
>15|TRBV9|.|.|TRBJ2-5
CASSVGAGQGETQYF
TGTGCCAGCAGCGTAGGGGCGGGCCAAGGGGAGACCCAGTACTTC
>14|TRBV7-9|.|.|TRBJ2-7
CASSHGISILEQYF
TGTGCCAGCAGCCACGGGATCTCCATACTCGAGCAGTACTTC
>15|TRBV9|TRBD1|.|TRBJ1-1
CASSEATGVGTEAFF
TGTGCCAGCAGCGAAGCTACAGGGGTGGGGACTGAAGCTTTCTTT
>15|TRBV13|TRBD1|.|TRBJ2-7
CASSFMGTGGNEQYF
TGTGCCAGCAGCTTTATGGGGACAGGGGGCAACGAGCAGTACTTC
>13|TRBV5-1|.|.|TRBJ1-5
CASSLGADQPQHF
TGCGCCAGCAGCTTGGGGGCAGATCAGCCCCAGCATTTT
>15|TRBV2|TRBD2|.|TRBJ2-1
CASSTGTSGGNEQFF
TGTGCCAGCAGCACCGGGACTAGCGGCGGCAATGAGCAGTTCTTC
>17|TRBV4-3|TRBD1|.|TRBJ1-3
CASSRTGQGFSGNTIYF
TGCGCCAGCAGCCGGACGGGACAGGGATTTTCTGGAAACACCATATATTTT
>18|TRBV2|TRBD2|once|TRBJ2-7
CASSGASQRGSSSYEQYF
TGTGCCAGCAGTGGGGCGTCGCAGCGGGGTTCTAGCTCCTACGAGCAGTACTTC
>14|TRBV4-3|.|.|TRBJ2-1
CASSQDSRVNEQFF
TGCGCCAGCAGCCAAGACTCCAGGGTTAATGAGCAGTTCTTC
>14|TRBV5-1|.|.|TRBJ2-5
CASSLASGKETQYF
TGCGCCAGCAGCTTGGCCTCAGGGAAAGAGACCCAGTACTTC
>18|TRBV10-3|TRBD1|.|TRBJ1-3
CAISPGTGGPDSGNTIYF
TGTGCCATCAGTCCCGGGACAGGGGGCCCTGACTCTGGAAACACCATATATTTT
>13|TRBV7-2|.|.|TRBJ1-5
CASSLFRDQPQHF
TGTGCCAGCAGCTTATTCCGGGATCAGCCCCAGCATTTT
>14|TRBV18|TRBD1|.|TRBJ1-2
CASFTGDSAYGYTF
TGTGCCAGCTTTACCGGGGACAGCGCCTATGGCTACACCTTC
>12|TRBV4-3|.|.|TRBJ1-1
CASSQDRVQAFF
TGCGCCAGCAGCCAAGATCGGGTTCAAGCTTTCTTT
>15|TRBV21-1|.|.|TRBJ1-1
CASSKAGPMNTEAFF
TGTGCCAGCAGCAAAGCGGGCCCCATGAACACTGAAGCTTTCTTT
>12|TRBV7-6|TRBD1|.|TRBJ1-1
CASSPETGDAFF
TGTGCCAGCAGCCCAGAGACAGGGGACGCTTTCTTT
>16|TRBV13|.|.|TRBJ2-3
CASSLGRQLGTGTQYF
TGTGCCAGCAGCTTAGGGAGACAGTTGGGTACGGGTACGCAGTATTTT
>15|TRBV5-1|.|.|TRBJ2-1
CASSLISRVGNEQFF
TGCGCCAGCAGCTTGATTAGCCGTGTCGGGAATGAGCAGTTCTTC
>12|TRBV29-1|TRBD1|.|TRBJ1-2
CSVSTRTGGSIF
TGCAGCGTTTCGACCAGGACAGGGGGCTCCATCTTC
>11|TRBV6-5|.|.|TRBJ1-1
CASSYAAEAFF
TGTGCCAGCAGTTACGCGGCTGAAGCTTTCTTT
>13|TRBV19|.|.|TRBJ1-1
CASSIKGMTEAFF
TGTGCCAGTAGTATTAAGGGGATGACTGAAGCTTTCTTT
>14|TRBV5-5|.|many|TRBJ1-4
CASSLGGNNEKLFF
TGTGCCAGCAGCTTGGGAGGGAACAATGAAAAACTGTTTTTT
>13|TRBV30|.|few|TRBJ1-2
CAWTPWGEGGYTF
TGTGCCTGGACCCCCTGGGGTGAGGGAGGCTACACCTTC
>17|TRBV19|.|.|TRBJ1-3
CASSLPGTAVSGNTIYF
TGTGCCAGTAGCCTACCAGGGACTGCTGTCTCTGGAAACACCATATATTTT
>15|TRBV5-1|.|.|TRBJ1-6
CASSLANAVDSPLHF
TGCGCCAGCAGCTTGGCCAATGCAGTGGATTCACCCCTCCACTTT
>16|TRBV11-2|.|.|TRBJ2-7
CASSLYDRSTAYEQYF
TGTGCCAGCAGCTTATACGACAGGTCGACAGCCTACGAGCAGTACTTC
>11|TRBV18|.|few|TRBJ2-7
CASPLSYEQYF
TGTGCCAGCCCCCTTTCCTACGAGCAGTACTTC
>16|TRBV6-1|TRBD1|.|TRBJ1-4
CASRETPGQSNEKLFF
TGTGCCAGCAGGGAAACCCCGGGACAGAGTAATGAAAAACTGTTTTTT
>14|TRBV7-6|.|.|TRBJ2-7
CASSQQVGLYEQYF
TGTGCCAGCAGCCAACAGGTGGGGCTCTACGAGCAGTACTTC
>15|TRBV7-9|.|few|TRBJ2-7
CATLQLTGGSYEQYF
TGTGCCACCCTCCAGCTAACCGGGGGCTCCTACGAGCAGTACTTC
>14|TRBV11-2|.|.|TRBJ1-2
CASSLFPGSYGYTF
TGTGCCAGCAGCTTATTCCCAGGAAGCTATGGCTACACCTTC
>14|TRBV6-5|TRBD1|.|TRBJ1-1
CASSSTGQGREAFF
TGTGCCAGCAGCTCAACCGGACAGGGTCGGGAAGCTTTCTTT
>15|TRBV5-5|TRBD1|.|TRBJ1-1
CASSLLGQGDTEAFF
TGTGCCAGCAGCTTGTTAGGGCAGGGGGACACTGAAGCTTTCTTT
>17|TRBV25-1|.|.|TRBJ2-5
CASSEETGTGVQETQYF
TGTGCCAGCAGTGAAGAGACAGGGACGGGGGTCCAAGAGACCCAGTACTTC
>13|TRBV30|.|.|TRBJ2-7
CAWSESELYEQYF
TGTGCCTGGAGTGAAAGTGAACTCTACGAGCAGTACTTC
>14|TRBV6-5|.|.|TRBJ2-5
CASSPRAGQETQYF
TGTGCCAGCAGTCCTCGGGCGGGGCAAGAGACCCAGTACTTC
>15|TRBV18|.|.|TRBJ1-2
CASSPGWTASYGYTF
TGTGCCAGCTCACCTGGGTGGACAGCTTCCTATGGCTACACCTTC
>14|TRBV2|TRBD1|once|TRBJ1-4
CASSAGQGDEKLFF
TGTGCCAGCTCTGCGGGACAGGGTGATGAAAAACTGTTTTTT
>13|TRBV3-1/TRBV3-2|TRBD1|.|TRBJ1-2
CASSQEQGGGYTF
TGTGCCAGCAGCCAAGAACAGGGGGGAGGCTACACCTTC
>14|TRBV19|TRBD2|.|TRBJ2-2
CASKMGLLTGELFF
TGTGCCAGTAAAATGGGACTATTAACCGGGGAGCTGTTTTTT
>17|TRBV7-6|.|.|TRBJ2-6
CASSLYQSRSGANVLTF
TGTGCCAGCAGCTTATATCAGTCCCGCTCTGGGGCCAACGTCCTGACTTTC
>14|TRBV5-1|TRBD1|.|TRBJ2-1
CASTLLDRDNEQFF
TGCGCCAGCACCCTTTTGGACAGGGACAATGAGCAGTTCTTC
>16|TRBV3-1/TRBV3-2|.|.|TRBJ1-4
CASSQASRFVHEKLFF
TGTGCCAGCAGCCAAGCCTCCAGGTTCGTTCATGAAAAACTGTTTTTT
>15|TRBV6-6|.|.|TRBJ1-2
CASSYPAGPQYGYTF
TGTGCCAGCAGTTACCCGGCAGGGCCTCAGTATGGCTACACCTTC
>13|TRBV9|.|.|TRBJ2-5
CASSVGAEETQYF
TGTGCCAGCAGCGTAGGAGCGGAGGAGACCCAGTACTTC